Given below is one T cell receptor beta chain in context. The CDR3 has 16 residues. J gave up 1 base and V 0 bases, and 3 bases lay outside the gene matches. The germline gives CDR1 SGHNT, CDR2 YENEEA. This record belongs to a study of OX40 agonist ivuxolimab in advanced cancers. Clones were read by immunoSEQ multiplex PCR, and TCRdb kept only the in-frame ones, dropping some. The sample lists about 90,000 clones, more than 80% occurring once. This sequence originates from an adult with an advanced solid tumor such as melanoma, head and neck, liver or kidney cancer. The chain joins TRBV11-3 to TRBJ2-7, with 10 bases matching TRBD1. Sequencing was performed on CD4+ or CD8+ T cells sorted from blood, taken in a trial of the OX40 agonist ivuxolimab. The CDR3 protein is CASSLERTGGSYEQYF. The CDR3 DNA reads TGTGCCAGCAGCTTAGAAAGGACAGGGGGTTCCTACGAGCAGTACTTC.